The text below deals with one TCR beta chain. The data are from a study of blood T cell repertoires in COVID-19. Whole-study context: Samples came from the United States, Italy and Spain, spanning acute and convalescent COVID-19. From T cells, B-cell-depleted T cells, or PBMCs came the material, which was cDNA or gDNA.

Per germline, CDR1 SEHNR and CDR2 FQNEAQ (reference sequence). The CDR3 loop spans 16 amino acids. V lost 6 bases, J lost 5 bases, and 17 bases lay in between. TCRdb's copy holds only in-frame clones and misses some; the assay was immunoSEQ multiplex PCR. The sample consists of about 49,000 clones, 85% to 90% of them appearing once. The J gene is TRBJ1-6, the V gene TRBV7-9; D might be TRBD1 (6 bases). The origin of this receptor is a man aged 35 to 55 with active COVID-19. The source material was peripheral blood. The CDR3 loop is CASSNLVGHNNSPLHF. The CDR3 region has the DNA TGTGCCAGCAGTAACTTAGTGGGACACAATAATTCACCCCTCCACTTT.